These T cell receptor beta chains were read from a single sample in a study of OX40 agonist ivuxolimab in advanced cancers. Using immunoSEQ multiplex PCR, the repertoire was profiled, and TCRdb retains in-frame clones only, with some absent. In the table there are around 62,000 clones, around 86% of which are singletons. Here the sequenced sample was CD4+ or CD8+ T cells sorted from blood, taken in a trial of the OX40 agonist ivuxolimab. The receptor set was obtained from an adult with an advanced solid tumor such as melanoma, head and neck, liver or kidney cancer. The CDR3 runs from the conserved cysteine through the conserved F or W. D genes are given only for firm matches. The size of a clone is reported for some rows only, either as once, few or many, or as a class for expanded clones.

J gene | D gene | V gene | clone size | CDR3 DNA | CDR3 protein
TRBJ2-7 | TRBD1 | TRBV5-4 | . | TGTGCCAGCAGCTTAGGGGACAGAATCTACGAGCAGTACTTC | CASSLGDRIYEQYF
TRBJ1-6 | TRBD1 | TRBV7-9 | few | TGTGCCAGCAGCCAGGGGGGATTACCCCTCCACTTT | CASSQGGLPLHF
TRBJ1-1 | . | TRBV5-4 | . | TGTGCCAGCACCCGATGGGGCCCAGGGGACTTCATGAACACTGAAGCTTTCTTT | CASTRWGPGDFMNTEAFF
TRBJ2-7 | . | TRBV19 | . | TGTGCCAGTAGTATAAGGGGGGGGCCGGTCTACGAGCAGTACTTC | CASSIRGGPVYEQYF
TRBJ2-1 | . | TRBV5-1 | . | TGCGCCAGCAGCTTGGTAGAGATATACAATGAGCAGTTCTTC | CASSLVEIYNEQFF
TRBJ1-5 | . | TRBV2 | . | TGTGCCAGCAGTGCCACAGATTATAGCAATCAGCCCCAGCATTTT | CASSATDYSNQPQHF
TRBJ2-7 | . | TRBV7-4 | . | TGTGCCAGCAGCTTAGAAGACGAGCAGTACTTC | CASSLEDEQYF
TRBJ1-2 | . | TRBV6-1 | . | TGTGCCAGCAAAGGGCCTTACTGGGGTGGCTACACCTTC | CASKGPYWGGYTF
TRBJ2-6 | TRBD1 | TRBV19 | . | TGTGCCAGTAGCACCCGGGACAGTTTAGATGGGGCCAACGTCCTGACTTTC | CASSTRDSLDGANVLTF
TRBJ2-7 | . | TRBV6-1 | . | TGTGCCAGCAGTGAAGCGACAGTTTCCTACGAGCAGTACTTC | CASSEATVSYEQYF
TRBJ2-7 | . | TRBV7-2 | . | TGTGCCAGCAGCCCCAGGATGGTTGTCTACGAGCAGTACTTC | CASSPRMVVYEQYF
TRBJ1-6 | . | TRBV11-2 | few | TGTGCCAGCAGCTTAGGCAGGGGCTCACCCCTCCACTTT | CASSLGRGSPLHF
TRBJ2-3 | . | TRBV29-1 | . | TGCAGCGTTGTGGACTATTTCACAGATACGCAGTATTTT | CSVVDYFTDTQYF
TRBJ2-7 | . | TRBV18 | . | TGTGCCAGCTCACCCCCGTGGGACACGACTCCGAGCTCCTACGAGCAGTACTTC | CASSPPWDTTPSSYEQYF
TRBJ1-5 | . | TRBV25-1 | . | TGTGCCAGCAGTGCGAACAACAATCAGCCCCAGCATTTT | CASSANNNQPQHF
TRBJ1-2 | . | TRBV6-5 | . | TGTGCCAGCAGTTACTCGAGGGGGGGTCGGAATGGCTACACCTTC | CASSYSRGGRNGYTF
TRBJ1-1 | TRBD1 | TRBV6-4 | few | TGTGCCAGCAGTACCGGGACAGGGCTAAACACTGAAGCTTTCTTT | CASSTGTGLNTEAFF
TRBJ1-2 | . | TRBV19 | once | TGTGCCAGTAGTATAGCCCCTAACTATGGCTACACCTTC | CASSIAPNYGYTF
TRBJ1-1 | . | TRBV19 | . | TGTGCCAGTAGGCCGAGGGGGAACACTGAAGCTTTCTTT | CASRPRGNTEAFF
TRBJ1-2 | . | TRBV6-5 | . | TGTGCCAGCAGTTACTTTCAGGGACCTAACTATGGCTACACCTTC | CASSYFQGPNYGYTF
TRBJ1-3 | TRBD1 | TRBV13 | . | TGTGCCAGCAGCTTAGGCCCCGGGACAGGGGGCTACTCTGGAAACACCATATATTTT | CASSLGPGTGGYSGNTIYF
TRBJ1-4 | . | TRBV10-2 | . | TGCGCCAGCACGGAGGCAACTAATGAAAAACTGTTTTTT | CASTEATNEKLFF
TRBJ2-1 | . | TRBV4-1 | few | TGCGCCAGCAGCTCAGTCGGGGACGTGCAGTTCTTC | CASSSVGDVQFF
TRBJ2-1 | TRBD1 | TRBV6-6 | . | TGTGCCAGCAGTCCCCTGACAGGGATCGACTACAATGAGCAGTTCTTC | CASSPLTGIDYNEQFF
TRBJ2-2 | . | TRBV6-6 | once | TGTGCCAGCAGTTATCCCCGGGGGCAGGGCGGGGAGCTGTTTTTT | CASSYPRGQGGELFF
TRBJ1-6 | . | TRBV30 | . | TGTGCCTGGAGTAACGGCAACCCCGGGTCACCCCTCCACTTT | CAWSNGNPGSPLHF
TRBJ1-3 | TRBD1 | TRBV9 | . | TGTGCCAGCAGCGTAGGGGGTACGACAGGGACTGGAAACACCATATATTTT | CASSVGGTTGTGNTIYF
TRBJ2-7 | . | TRBV27 | . | TGTGCCAGCAGTCCCAGGGGTCGGAGCTACGAGCAGTACTTC | CASSPRGRSYEQYF
TRBJ1-1 | . | TRBV11-2 | . | TGTGCCAGCAGCTTAGTGGCGGGGGGCGGCACTGAAGCTTTCTTT | CASSLVAGGGTEAFF
TRBJ2-7 | . | TRBV5-1 | . | TGCGCCAGCAGCTTGGAGGTCGAGGGGGACGAGCAGTACTTC | CASSLEVEGDEQYF
TRBJ2-7 | . | TRBV19 | once | TGTGCCAGTAGTAGCACACAGGGCTACGAGCAGTACTTC | CASSSTQGYEQYF
TRBJ1-1 | . | TRBV18 | . | TGTGCCAGCTCAGCCCCCCCGACAGCGAACACTGAAGCTTTCTTT | CASSAPPTANTEAFF
TRBJ2-3 | . | TRBV6-5 | . | TGTGCCAGCAGTCCCGTTGATACGCAGTATTTT | CASSPVDTQYF
TRBJ2-5 | . | TRBV7-3 | . | TGTGCCAGCAGTCCAGTACGGGGGAAGCAAGAGACCCAGTACTTC | CASSPVRGKQETQYF
TRBJ1-3 | . | TRBV18 | . | TGTGCCAGCTCGGGCTTGGGAAACACCATATATTTT | CASSGLGNTIYF
TRBJ1-5 | TRBD1 | TRBV5-8 | . | TGTGCCAGCAGCTTGGAGGGACAGGGGGGACAGCCCCAGCATTTT | CASSLEGQGGQPQHF
TRBJ2-7 | . | TRBV4-3 | . | TGCGCCAGCAGCCAGACCAGGCCTCGGTTCTACGAGCAGTACTTC | CASSQTRPRFYEQYF
TRBJ2-2 | TRBD2 | TRBV5-4 | . | TGTGCCAGCAGCTTGACTAGCGGGGGGCTCCCGAACACCGGGGAGCTGTTTTTT | CASSLTSGGLPNTGELFF
TRBJ1-6 | . | TRBV6-4 | . | TGTGCCAGCAGAGGCAGGGATAATTCACCCCTCCACTTT | CASRGRDNSPLHF
TRBJ1-2 | . | TRBV7-2 | . | TGTGCCAGCACCCAATCCCTCCTCGACAGGTTCCGCTACACCTTC | CASTQSLLDRFRYTF
TRBJ1-1 | . | TRBV6-5 | . | TGTGCCAGCCTACCGAAACAGGGAGTAGACACTGAAGCTTTCTTT | CASLPKQGVDTEAFF
TRBJ2-7 | TRBD2 | TRBV7-6 | . | TGTGCCAGCAGCTTAGCGGAGCGGGGGGGCATCTACGAGCAGTACTTC | CASSLAERGGIYEQYF
TRBJ1-1 | . | TRBV2 | once | TGTGCCAGCAGAGGGATCATGAACACTGAAGCTTTCTTT | CASRGIMNTEAFF
TRBJ1-3 | TRBD1 | TRBV9 | . | TGTGCCAGCAGCGTAGCTCAGCCAGGGGGCTCTGGAAACACCATATATTTT | CASSVAQPGGSGNTIYF
TRBJ2-7 | . | TRBV5-5 | . | TGTGCCAGCAGCTCCCCGGGTAGGTCCTACGAGCAGTACTTC | CASSSPGRSYEQYF
TRBJ1-2 | . | TRBV7-9 | . | TGTGCCAGCGAGGCCAGAGCTAACTATGGCTACACCTTC | CASEARANYGYTF
TRBJ1-5 | TRBD1 | TRBV6-1 | . | TGTGCCAGCAGCTTGACAGGGCTTGGAAATCAGCCCCAGCATTTT | CASSLTGLGNQPQHF